The following is a T cell receptor beta chain sequence with its context. Antigen: not known. The donors were members of the approximately 120-subject validation cohort (separate from the approximately 670-subject first cohort). The data originate from a study of cytomegalovirus exposure and HLA in healthy donors. Study outcomes and limitations: Whilst most TCR sequences proved rare, a subset of public TCRs occurred across many donors.

The method was immunoSEQ multiplex PCR; TCRdb's version includes in-frame clones alone and lacks a portion of them. Of approximately 53,000 clones listed, about 90% were seen once; the top ten hold almost 1.5%. Trimming shortened V by 3 bases and J by 7 bases, and 13 bases separated the two germline ends. The CDR3 is made up of 14 amino acids. The V gene's germline CDR1 is SEHNR and CDR2 FQNEAQ (reference sequence). The rearrangement joins TRBV7-9 to TRBJ2-1, with D possibly matching TRBD1 (5 bases). Sequenced: PBMCs. This TCR derives from a man younger than 30 in good health and CMV-seronegative. The CDR3 coding sequence is TGTGCCAGCAGCTTCCCAGGGATTGCGAATGAGCAGTTCTTC. Translating it yields CASSFPGIANEQFF. The variable domain in full, completed from reference TRBV7-9 and TRBJ2-1, reads DTGVSQNPRHKITKRGQNVTFRCDPISEHNRLYWYRQTLGQGPEFLTYFQNEAQLEKSRLLSDRFSAERPKGSFSTLEIQRTEQGDSAMYLCASSFPGIANEQFFGPGTRLTVL.